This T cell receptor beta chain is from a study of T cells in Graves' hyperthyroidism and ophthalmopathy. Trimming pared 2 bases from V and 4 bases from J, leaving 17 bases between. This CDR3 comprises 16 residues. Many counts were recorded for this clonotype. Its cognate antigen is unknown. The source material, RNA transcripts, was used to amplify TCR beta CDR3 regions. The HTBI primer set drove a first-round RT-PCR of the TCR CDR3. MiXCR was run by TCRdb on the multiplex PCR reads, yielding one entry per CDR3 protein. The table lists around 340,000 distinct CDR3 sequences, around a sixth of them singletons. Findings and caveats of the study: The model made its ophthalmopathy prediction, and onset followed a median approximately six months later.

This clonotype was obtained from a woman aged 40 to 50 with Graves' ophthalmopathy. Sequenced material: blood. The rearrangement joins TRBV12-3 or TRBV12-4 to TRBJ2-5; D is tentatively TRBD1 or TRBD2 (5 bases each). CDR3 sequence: CASSLTQGRVVETQYF. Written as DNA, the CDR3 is TGTGCCAGCAGTTTAACCCAGGGACGGGTAGTAGAGACCCAGTACTTC.